The 15 T cell receptor beta chains reported below all come from one sample, sequenced in a study of T-cell memory formation after mild COVID-19. TCRdb reprocessed the 5' RACE reads via MiXCR and lists one record per CDR3 protein. This table holds some 190,000 distinct CDR3 sequences, around 16% found once. Sequencing was done on a sample of PBMCs or a T cell subset sorted from them (not recorded which). These receptors were obtained from an adult woman who had mild COVID-19 (a few samples of this study predate the infection). Cell type and time point are not known.

This clonotype has just a few counts. The J gene is TRBJ2-1, the V gene TRBV6-1; TRBD1 agrees at 8 bases. In germline, CDR1 is MNHNS, CDR2 SASEGT. CDR3 length equals 15 residues. The V segment lost 10 bases and the J segment 5 bases; nucleotides outside the gene matches: 13. The CDR3 region is CATRLGTGPNNEQFF. The DNA of the CDR3 is TGTGCCACAAGACTCGGGACAGGTCCCAACAATGAGCAGTTCTTC.

This chain joins TRBV12-3 or TRBV12-4 and TRBJ2-1; D unresolved. V lost 4 bases, J lost 7 bases, and 11 bases lay in between. The CDR3 totals 13 residues. In nucleotides, the CDR3 is TGTGCCAGCAGTTCCCAAGGGCTGAATGAGCAGTTCTTC. Its protein product is CASSSQGLNEQFF.

The rearrangement uses TRBV12-3 or TRBV12-4 and TRBJ1-2, with D possibly being TRBD1 (5 bases). This CDR3 is built from 12 residues. Trimming pared 7 bases from V and 5 bases from J, leaving 11 bases between. The CDR3 sequence: CASTRGGYGYTF. The CDR3 DNA reads as TGTGCCAGCACCCGGGGGGGATATGGCTACACCTTC.

V is TRBV7-2 and J is TRBJ2-7; unclear D gene. V was clipped by 2 bases and J by 3 bases, with 5 bases between them. The length of the CDR3 is 12 residues. The germline V gene has CDR1 SGHTA and CDR2 FQGNSA. The CDR3 coding sequence is TGTGCCAGCAGCTTAACCCTCTACGAGCAGTACTTC. This encodes CASSLTLYEQYF.

This clonotype came up a few times. This rearrangement joins TRBV5-4 to TRBJ2-7, with D hard to call. The CDR3 is 11 residues long. Trimming removed 4 bases at V and 6 bases at J, with 8 bases between. Germline V lookup: CDR1 SGHNT, CDR2 YYREEE (reference sequence). CDR3 region: CASSTRGEQYF. CDR3 DNA sequence: TGTGCCAGCAGCACCCGAGGCGAGCAGTACTTC.

The CDR3 sequence: CGSTTGPGEYEQYF. The CDR3 coding sequence is TGCGGTTCCACCACTGGGCCTGGGGAGTACGAGCAGTACTTC. This chain links TRBV5-1 with TRBJ2-7; TRBD2 is a possible D gene (5 bases). The CDR3 covers 14 residues. The V gene's germline CDR1 is SGHRS and CDR2 YFSETQ.

CDR3 protein: CATSENKSETLKNTEAFF. The CDR3 bases are TGTGCCACCAGTGAGAACAAGTCCGAAACACTGAAGAACACTGAAGCTTTCTTT. This chain connects TRBV24-1 to TRBJ1-1; D is unresolved. There are 18 residues in the CDR3. Between the trimmed V and J ends, which lost 4 bases and 1 base, there was a span of 21 bases. Germline V gene lookup returns CDR1 KGHDR and CDR2 SFDVKD.

This clonotype was counted many times. The V call is TRBV5-6, the J call TRBJ2-7; D is unclear. The CDR3 length is 15 residues. Trimming pared 3 bases from V and 5 bases from J, leaving 18 bases between. Germline CDR1 is SGHDT and CDR2 is YYEEEE. In DNA form, the CDR3 reads TGTGCCAGCAGCTCGGGCCGGTTACTAACCAACGAGCAGTACTTC. Protein: CASSSGRLLTNEQYF.

V and J are TRBV3-1 and TRBJ2-2; 9 nucleotides agree with TRBD1. Germline assignment: CDR1 LGHDT and CDR2 YNNKEL (reference sequence). V was pared by 1 base and J by 4 bases, with 7 bases of the junction left unmatched. This CDR3 has 17 amino acids. In DNA, the CDR3 is TGTGCCAGCAGCCAAGCTCCGGGACAGGGAGGCACCGGGGAGCTGTTTTTT. Its protein is CASSQAPGQGGTGELFF.

V gene TRBV7-2 combines with J gene TRBJ2-7, with 8 positions matching TRBD1. The V and J ends lost 5 bases and 1 base, in that order; junction bases with no gene match: 4. The germline V gene has CDR1 SGHTA and CDR2 FQGNSA. The CDR3 is made up of 14 amino acids. Written as DNA, the CDR3 is TGTGCCAGCAGCATCCGGGACAGGTCCTACGAGCAGTACTTC. Its protein is CASSIRDRSYEQYF.

The chain carries TRBV6-6 and TRBJ2-3; tentative D call: TRBD2 (7 bases). The CDR3 sequence is 15 residues long. The germline CDR1 and CDR2 sequences are MNHNY and SVGAGI (reference sequence). Trimming left V 6 bases short and J 5 bases short, with 18 bases between. The CDR3 loop is CASRRGARLRDTQYF. In DNA form, the CDR3 reads TGTGCCAGCAGACGGGGGGCGCGGTTAAGAGATACGCAGTATTTT.

The rearrangement links TRBV10-3 to TRBJ2-3, with 12 bases matching TRBD2. The CDR3 contains 15 residues. Germline CDR1 reads ENHRY; CDR2 reads SYGVKD. Unmatched junction bases numbered 4, after V lost 4 bases and J lost 5 bases. Written as DNA, the CDR3 is TGTGCCATCAGTGCCACTAGCGGGGGGTTAGATACGCAGTATTTT. It encodes CAISATSGGLDTQYF.

This clonotype came up a few times. This chain connects TRBV3-1 to TRBJ1-1, with D unclear. The length of the CDR3 is 13 residues. Trimming removed 1 base from V and 11 bases from J, with 14 bases in between. The germline gives CDR1 LGHDT, CDR2 YNNKEL (reference sequence). The CDR3 region is CASSQGVMPEAFF. CDR3 DNA sequence: TGTGCCAGCAGCCAAGGAGTGATGCCGGAGGCTTTCTTT. Filled out from reference TRBV3-1 and TRBJ1-1, the complete variable domain reads DTAVSQTPKYLVTQMGNDKSIKCEQNLGHDTMYWYKQDSKKFLKIMFSYNNKELIINETVPNRFSPKSPDKAHLNLHINSLELGDSAVYFCASSQGVMPEAFFGQGTRLTVV.

This clonotype has only a few counts. This chain uses TRBV10-3 with TRBJ2-3; D is uncertain. The CDR3 sequence is 13 residues long. The germline gives CDR1 ENHRY, CDR2 SYGVKD. The germline V and J ends were trimmed by 4 bases and 2 bases, with 7 bases remaining between them. The CDR3 nucleotides are TGTGCCATCAGTGGACTGCTCACAGATACGCAGTATTTT. Its translation: CAISGLLTDTQYF.

This clonotype occurred a few times. V is TRBV12-3 or TRBV12-4 and J is TRBJ2-1; 7 positions agree with TRBD2. The CDR3 has 16 amino acids. V lost 5 bases, J lost 0 bases, and 7 bases stayed unmatched. The CDR3 spells CASSPSGKSSYNEQFF. CDR3 sequence (DNA): TGTGCCAGCAGTCCTAGCGGAAAAAGCTCCTACAATGAGCAGTTCTTC.